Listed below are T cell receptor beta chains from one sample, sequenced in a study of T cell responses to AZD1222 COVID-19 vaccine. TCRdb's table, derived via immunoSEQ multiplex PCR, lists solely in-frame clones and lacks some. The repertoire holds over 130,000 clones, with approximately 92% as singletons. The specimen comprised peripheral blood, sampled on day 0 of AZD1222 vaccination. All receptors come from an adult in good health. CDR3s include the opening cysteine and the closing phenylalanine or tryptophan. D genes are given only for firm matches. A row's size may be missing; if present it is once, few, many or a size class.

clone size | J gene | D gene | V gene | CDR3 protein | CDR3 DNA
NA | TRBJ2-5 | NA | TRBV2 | CASSEPGRARGETQYF | TGTGCCAGCAGTGAACCCGGCAGGGCTCGGGGCGAGACCCAGTACTTC
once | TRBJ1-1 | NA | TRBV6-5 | CASRRHVGGWTEAFF | TGTGCCAGCAGGCGCCATGTGGGGGGATGGACTGAAGCTTTCTTT
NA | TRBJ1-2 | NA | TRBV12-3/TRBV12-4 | CASSFRGAPGYTF | TGTGCCAGCAGTTTCCGGGGGGCGCCTGGCTACACCTTC
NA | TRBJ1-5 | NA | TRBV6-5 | CASRSRGSNQPQHF | TGTGCCAGCAGATCTAGGGGGAGCAATCAGCCCCAGCATTTT
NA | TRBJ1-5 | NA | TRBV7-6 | CASSLGYDSSQPQHF | TGTGCCAGCAGCTTAGGTTACGACAGCAGTCAGCCCCAGCATTTT
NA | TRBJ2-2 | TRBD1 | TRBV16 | CASSTSHRGPGELFF | TGTGCCAGCAGCACATCTCACAGGGGACCCGGGGAGCTGTTTTTT
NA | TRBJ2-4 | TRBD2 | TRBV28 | CASSSSGTSKAKNIQYF | TGTGCCAGCAGTTCCTCCGGGACTAGCAAAGCCAAAAACATTCAGTACTTC
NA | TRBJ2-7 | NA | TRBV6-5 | CASRQGYEQYF | TGTGCCAGCAGGCAGGGTTACGAGCAGTACTTC
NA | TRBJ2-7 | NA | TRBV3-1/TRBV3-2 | CASSPGTDLIVGYEQYF | TGTGCCAGCAGCCCCGGGACTGATTTAATAGTTGGCTACGAGCAGTACTTC
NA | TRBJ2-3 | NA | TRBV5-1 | CASSLAKGATDTQYF | TGCGCCAGCAGCTTGGCCAAAGGGGCAACAGATACGCAGTATTTT
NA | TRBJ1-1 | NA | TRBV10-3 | CAISEAPGRGSPEAFF | TGTGCCATCAGTGAGGCCCCCGGGAGGGGGTCTCCTGAAGCTTTCTTT
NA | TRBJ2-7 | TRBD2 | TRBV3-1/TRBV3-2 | CASSPLAGRYEQYF | TGTGCCAGCAGTCCTCTAGCGGGAAGGTACGAGCAGTACTTC
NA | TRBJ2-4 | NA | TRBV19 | CASSITGMAKNIQYF | TGTGCCAGTAGTATCACAGGGATGGCCAAAAACATTCAGTACTTC
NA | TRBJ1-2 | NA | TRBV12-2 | CASRFRDRLFNYGYTF | TGTGCAAGTCGCTTCCGGGACAGGCTGTTTAACTATGGCTACACCTTC
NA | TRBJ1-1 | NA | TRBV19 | CASHPTGRRGTEAFF | TGTGCCAGCCACCCCACAGGTCGCAGGGGCACTGAAGCTTTCTTT